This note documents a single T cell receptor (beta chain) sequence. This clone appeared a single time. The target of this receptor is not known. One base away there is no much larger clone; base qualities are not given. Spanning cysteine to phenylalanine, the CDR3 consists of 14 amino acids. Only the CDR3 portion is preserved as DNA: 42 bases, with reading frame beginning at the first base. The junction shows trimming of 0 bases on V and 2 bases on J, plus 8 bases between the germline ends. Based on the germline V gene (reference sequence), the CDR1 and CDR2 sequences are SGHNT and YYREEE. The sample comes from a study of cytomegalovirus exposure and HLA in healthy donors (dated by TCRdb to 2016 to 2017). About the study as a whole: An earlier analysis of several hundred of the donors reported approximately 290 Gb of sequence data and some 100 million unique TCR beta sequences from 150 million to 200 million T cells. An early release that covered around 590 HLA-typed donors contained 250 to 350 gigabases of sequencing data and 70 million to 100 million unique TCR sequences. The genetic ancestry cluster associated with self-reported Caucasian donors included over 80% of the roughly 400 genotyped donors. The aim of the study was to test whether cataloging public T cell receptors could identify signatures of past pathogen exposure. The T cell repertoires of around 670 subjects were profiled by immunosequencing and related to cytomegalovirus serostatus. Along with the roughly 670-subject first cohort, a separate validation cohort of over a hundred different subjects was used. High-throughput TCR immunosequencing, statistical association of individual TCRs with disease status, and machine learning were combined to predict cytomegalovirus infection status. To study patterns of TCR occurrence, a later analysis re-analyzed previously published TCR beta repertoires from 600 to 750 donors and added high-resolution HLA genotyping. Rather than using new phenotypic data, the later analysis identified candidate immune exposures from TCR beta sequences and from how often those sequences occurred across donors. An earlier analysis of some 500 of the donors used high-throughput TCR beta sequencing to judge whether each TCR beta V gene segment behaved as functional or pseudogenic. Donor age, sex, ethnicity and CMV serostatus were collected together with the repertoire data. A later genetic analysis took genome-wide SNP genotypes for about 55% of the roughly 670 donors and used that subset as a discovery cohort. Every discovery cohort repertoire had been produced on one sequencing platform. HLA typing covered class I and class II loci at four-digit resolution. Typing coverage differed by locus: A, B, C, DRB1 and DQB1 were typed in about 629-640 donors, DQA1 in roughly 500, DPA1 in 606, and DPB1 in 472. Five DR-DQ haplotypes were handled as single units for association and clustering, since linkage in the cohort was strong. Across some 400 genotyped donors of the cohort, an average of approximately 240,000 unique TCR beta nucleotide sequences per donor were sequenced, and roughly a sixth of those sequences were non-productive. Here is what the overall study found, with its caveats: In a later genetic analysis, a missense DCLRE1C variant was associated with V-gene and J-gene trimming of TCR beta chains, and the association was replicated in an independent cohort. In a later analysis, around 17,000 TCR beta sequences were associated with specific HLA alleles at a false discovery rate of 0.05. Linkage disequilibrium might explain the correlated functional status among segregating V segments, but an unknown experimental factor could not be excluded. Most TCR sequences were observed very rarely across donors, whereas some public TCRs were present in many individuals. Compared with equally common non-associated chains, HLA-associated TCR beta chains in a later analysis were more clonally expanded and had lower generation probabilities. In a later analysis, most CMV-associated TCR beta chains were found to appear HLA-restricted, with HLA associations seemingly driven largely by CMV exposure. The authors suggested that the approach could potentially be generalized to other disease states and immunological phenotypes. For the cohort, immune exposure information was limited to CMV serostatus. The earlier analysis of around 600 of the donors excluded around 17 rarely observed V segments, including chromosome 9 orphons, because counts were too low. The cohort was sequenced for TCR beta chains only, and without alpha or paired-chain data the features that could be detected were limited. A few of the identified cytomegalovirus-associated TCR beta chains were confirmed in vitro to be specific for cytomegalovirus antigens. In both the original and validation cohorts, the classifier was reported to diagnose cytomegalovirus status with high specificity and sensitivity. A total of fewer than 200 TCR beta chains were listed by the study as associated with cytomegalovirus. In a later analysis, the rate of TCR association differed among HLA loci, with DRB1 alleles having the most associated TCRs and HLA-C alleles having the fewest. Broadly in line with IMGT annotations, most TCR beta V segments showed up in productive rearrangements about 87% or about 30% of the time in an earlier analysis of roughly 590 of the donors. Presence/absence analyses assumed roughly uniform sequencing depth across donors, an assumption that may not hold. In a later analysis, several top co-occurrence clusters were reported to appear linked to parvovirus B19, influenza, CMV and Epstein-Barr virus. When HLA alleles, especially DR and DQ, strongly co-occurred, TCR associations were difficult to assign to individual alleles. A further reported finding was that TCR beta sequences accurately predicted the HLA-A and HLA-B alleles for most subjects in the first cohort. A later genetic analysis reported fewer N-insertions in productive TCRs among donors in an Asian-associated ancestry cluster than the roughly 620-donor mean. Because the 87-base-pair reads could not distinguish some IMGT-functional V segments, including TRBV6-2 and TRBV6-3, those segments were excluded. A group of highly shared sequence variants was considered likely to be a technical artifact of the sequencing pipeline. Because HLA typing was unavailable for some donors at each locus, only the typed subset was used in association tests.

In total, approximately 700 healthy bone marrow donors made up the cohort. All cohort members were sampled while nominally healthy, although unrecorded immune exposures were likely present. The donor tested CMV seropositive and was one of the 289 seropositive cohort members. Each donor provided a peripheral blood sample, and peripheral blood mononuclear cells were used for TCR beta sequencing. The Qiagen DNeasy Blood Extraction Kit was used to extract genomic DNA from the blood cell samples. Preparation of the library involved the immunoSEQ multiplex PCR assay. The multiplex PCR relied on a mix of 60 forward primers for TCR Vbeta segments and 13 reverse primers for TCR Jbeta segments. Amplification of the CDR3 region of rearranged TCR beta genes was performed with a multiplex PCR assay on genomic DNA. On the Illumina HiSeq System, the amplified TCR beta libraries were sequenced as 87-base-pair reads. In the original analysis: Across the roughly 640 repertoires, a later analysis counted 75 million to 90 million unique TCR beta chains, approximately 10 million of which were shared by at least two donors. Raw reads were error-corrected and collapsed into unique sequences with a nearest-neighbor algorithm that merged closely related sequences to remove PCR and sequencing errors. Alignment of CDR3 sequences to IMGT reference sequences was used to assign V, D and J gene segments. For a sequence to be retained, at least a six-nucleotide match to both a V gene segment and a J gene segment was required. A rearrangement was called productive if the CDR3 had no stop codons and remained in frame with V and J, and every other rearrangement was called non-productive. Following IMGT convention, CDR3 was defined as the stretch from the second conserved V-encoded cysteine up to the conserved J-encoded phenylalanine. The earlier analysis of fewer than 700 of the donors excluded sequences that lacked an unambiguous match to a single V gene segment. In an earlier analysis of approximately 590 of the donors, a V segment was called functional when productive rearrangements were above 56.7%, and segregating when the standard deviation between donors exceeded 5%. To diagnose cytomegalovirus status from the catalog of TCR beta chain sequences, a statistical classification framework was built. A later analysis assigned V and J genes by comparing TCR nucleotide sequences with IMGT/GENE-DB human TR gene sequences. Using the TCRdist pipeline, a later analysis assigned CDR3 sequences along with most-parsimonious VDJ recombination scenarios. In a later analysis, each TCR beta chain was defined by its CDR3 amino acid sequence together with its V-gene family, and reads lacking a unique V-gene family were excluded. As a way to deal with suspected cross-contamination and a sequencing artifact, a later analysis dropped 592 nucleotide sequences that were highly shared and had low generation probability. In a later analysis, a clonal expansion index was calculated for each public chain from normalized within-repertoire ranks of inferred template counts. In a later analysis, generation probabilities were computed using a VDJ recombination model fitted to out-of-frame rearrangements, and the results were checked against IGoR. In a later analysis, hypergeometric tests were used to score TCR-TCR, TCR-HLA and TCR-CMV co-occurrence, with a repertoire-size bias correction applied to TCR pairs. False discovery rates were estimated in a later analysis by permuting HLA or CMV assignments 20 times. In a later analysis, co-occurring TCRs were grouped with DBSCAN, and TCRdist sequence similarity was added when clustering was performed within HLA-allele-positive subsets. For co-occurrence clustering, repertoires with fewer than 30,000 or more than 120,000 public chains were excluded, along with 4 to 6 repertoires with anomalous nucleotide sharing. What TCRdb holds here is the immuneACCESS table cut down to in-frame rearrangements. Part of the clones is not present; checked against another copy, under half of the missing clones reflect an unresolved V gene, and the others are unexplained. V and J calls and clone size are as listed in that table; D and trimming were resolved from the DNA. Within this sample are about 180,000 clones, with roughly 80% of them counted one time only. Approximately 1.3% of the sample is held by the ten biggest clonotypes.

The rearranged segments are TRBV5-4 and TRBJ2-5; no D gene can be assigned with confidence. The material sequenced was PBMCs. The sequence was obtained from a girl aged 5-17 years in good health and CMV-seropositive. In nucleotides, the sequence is TGTGCCAGCAGCTTGGTCGGCGGTCAAGAGACCCAGTACTTC. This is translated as CASSLVGGQETQYF.